Below are 15 T cell receptor beta chains sequenced from a single sample in a study of OX40 agonist ivuxolimab in advanced cancers. Produced via immunoSEQ multiplex PCR; TCRdb's table is partial and in-frame only. In the table there are 70,000 to 85,000 clones, around nine tenths of which are singletons. Sequenced material: CD4+ or CD8+ T cells sorted from blood, taken in a trial of the OX40 agonist ivuxolimab. Receptor source: an adult with an advanced solid tumor such as melanoma, head and neck, liver or kidney cancer.

V usage is TRBV28 and J usage is TRBJ2-3; D remains ambiguous. CDR1 is MDHEN, CDR2 SYDVKM, per germline. The V end was cut by 8 bases, the J end by 3 bases, with 15 bases between. The CDR3 loop spans 14 amino acids. CDR3 DNA sequence: TGTGCCAGCGGCGCCCCTCCACGAACAGATACGCAGTATTTT. Its translation is CASGAPPRTDTQYF.

The chain recombines TRBV19 with TRBJ1-1; the D gene is possibly TRBD1 (5 bases). V was cut by 3 bases and J by 2 bases, with 10 bases left in between. Germline assignment: CDR1 LNHDA and CDR2 SQIVND (reference sequence). This CDR3 region has 14 residues. The CDR3 reads CASSIDRANTEAFF. The CDR3 coding sequence is TGTGCCAGTAGTATCGACAGAGCAAACACTGAAGCTTTCTTT.

The chain couples TRBV5-1 to TRBJ2-3; D possibly corresponds to TRBD2 (6 bases). The CDR3 extends over 15 amino acids. Trimming took off 0 bases at V and 5 bases at J, with 13 bases between the two ends. Germline CDR1 reads SGHRS; CDR2 reads YFSETQ. The DNA for the CDR3 is TGCGCCAGCAGCTTGGTAGGGCGGGATGGAGATACGCAGTATTTT. Translated: CASSLVGRDGDTQYF.

CDR3 DNA sequence: TGCGCCAGCAGCACACCCGGGACAGGGAGCTATGGCTACACCTTC. Its translation is CASSTPGTGSYGYTF. The J gene is TRBJ1-2, the V gene TRBV5-1; 9 bases are a match to TRBD1. The trim removed 4 bases at V and 4 bases at J, leaving 8 bases unmatched. CDR3 size: 15 residues. CDR1 SGHRS and CDR2 YFSETQ come from the germline V gene.

A remark on this clone: Different DNA sequences within this sample yield the same CDR3. V and J are TRBV7-2 and TRBJ2-5, with D perhaps matching TRBD2 (6 bases). V was shortened by 2 bases and J by 5 bases, with 12 bases between the two germline ends. CDR3 size: 14 residues. The germline CDR1 and CDR2 sequences are SGHTA and FQGNSA. The CDR3 region has the DNA TGTGCCAGCAGCTTATCCCCGGGGGTGGAGACCCAGTACTTC. Its protein is CASSLSPGVETQYF.

This clone was counted a single time. V usage is TRBV7-2 and J usage is TRBJ1-6, with D unresolved. Looked up from germline, CDR1 is SGHTA and CDR2 is FQGNSA. The CDR3 covers 15 residues. Trimming cost V 0 bases and J 7 bases, with 10 bases left between them. The CDR3 DNA sequence: TGTGCCAGCAGCTTAGCGGGCACTTACAATTCACCCCTCCACTTT. This translates into CASSLAGTYNSPLHF.

The rearrangement links TRBV11-2 to TRBJ1-5, with D possibly matching TRBD1 (6 bases). With 4 bases removed from V and 10 bases from J, the gap between germline ends came to 14 bases. The CDR3 is 13 residues long. In germline, CDR1 is SGHAT, CDR2 FQNNGV. The CDR3 DNA reads TGTGCCAGCAGCTCGACAGGTGTGGGCCCCCAGCATTTT. Translation gives CASSSTGVGPQHF.

Comments on this clone: Other DNA sequences in the same sample also yield this CDR3. V is TRBV28 and J is TRBJ2-3; no clear D gene. The V end lost 5 bases, the J end lost 3 bases, and 3 bases lay between the germline ends. Germline lookup yields CDR1 MDHEN and CDR2 SYDVKM. The CDR3 length is 11 residues. DNA of the CDR3: TGTGCCAGCAGTAGGACAGATACGCAGTATTTT. Its protein product is CASSRTDTQYF.

The chain joins TRBV5-1 to TRBJ1-5; no clear D gene. Trimming removed 0 bases at V and 1 base at J, with 11 bases between. Germline loops: CDR1 SGHRS, CDR2 YFSETQ. The CDR3 covers 16 residues. The CDR3 loop reads CASSLVPSGSNQPQHF. Written as DNA, the CDR3 is TGCGCCAGCAGCTTGGTCCCTAGTGGCAGCAATCAGCCCCAGCATTTT.

CDR3 region: CASSFPRGSSYEQYF. CDR3 nucleotide sequence: TGTGCCAGCAGCTTCCCCAGGGGGAGCTCCTACGAGCAGTACTTC. The rearrangement joins TRBV11-3 to TRBJ2-7, with TRBD1 matching 7 bases. J was trimmed by 0 bases and V by 3 bases; bases with no gene match: 5. The germline V gene encodes CDR1 SGHNT and CDR2 YENEEA. The CDR3 is 15 residues long.

The chain carries TRBV5-1 and TRBJ1-5, with 9 bases lining up with TRBD1. After removal of 4 bases from V and 4 bases from J, the junction contained 6 bases not matched to a gene. This CDR3 contains 15 residues. The germline gives CDR1 SGHRS, CDR2 YFSETQ. CDR3 coding DNA: TGCGCCAGCAGCCCTGGGGACAGGGAAAATCAGCCCCAGCATTTT. Amino acid sequence: CASSPGDRENQPQHF.

The chain carries TRBV7-2 and TRBJ2-5, with 14 positions matching TRBD2. The V segment lost 3 bases and the J segment 5 bases; nucleotides outside the gene matches: 8. In germline, CDR1 is SGHTA, CDR2 FQGNSA. The CDR3 runs 17 residues. Written as DNA, the CDR3 is TGTGCCAGCAGCTTTACCGGGACTAGCGGGAGAGGGGAGACCCAGTACTTC. Translating gives CASSFTGTSGRGETQYF.

This chain joins TRBV28 and TRBJ2-3; D may match TRBD1 or TRBD2 (6 bases each). This CDR3 region has 15 residues. The V gene lost 6 bases and the J gene lost 0 bases, with 13 bases spanning the gap. From germline, CDR1 is MDHEN and CDR2 SYDVKM. As DNA, the CDR3 is TGTGCCAGCAGACGCGCGGGACAAAGCACAGATACGCAGTATTTT. Translation: CASRRAGQSTDTQYF.

The chain joins TRBV21-1 to TRBJ2-4; no check of the table's D call, TRBD2, against the DNA was made. TRBV21-1 is assigned pseudogene status. The CDR3 length is 21 residues. CDR3 sequence: CASSKEIAGGPWILAKNIQYF. The CDR3, as DNA: TGTGCCAGCAGCAAAGAAATAGCGGGAGGGCCGTGGATTTTAGCCAAAAACATTCAGTACTTC.

V usage is TRBV25-1 and J usage is TRBJ2-1; no reliable D call. Germline V gene data show CDR1 as MGHDK and CDR2 as SYGVNS. Deletions cut 5 bases from V and 0 bases from J, with 5 bases between. This CDR3 contains 13 residues. This chain's CDR3 is CASSRRSYNEQFF. Here the CDR3 DNA reads TGTGCCAGCAGTAGGCGCTCCTACAATGAGCAGTTCTTC.